This T cell receptor beta chain stems from a study of T cells in Graves' hyperthyroidism and ophthalmopathy. RNA transcripts were the template for amplifying TCR beta CDR3 regions. The primer set for the first-round RT-PCR of the TCR CDR3 was HTBI. Each CDR3 protein is one row after TCRdb ran MiXCR on the multiplex PCR reads. Altogether approximately 490,000 distinct CDR3 sequences are present, under 25% being singletons, with the ten largest covering less than 65%. V was pared by 6 bases and J by 1 base, with 8 bases of the junction left unmatched. Germline assignment: CDR1 SNHLY and CDR2 FYNNEI. There are 15 residues in the CDR3. Worth noting for this clonotype: Given a much more abundant clone one base away, this may be a read error.

Sequenced input: blood. This TCR derives from a woman aged 70-85 years with Graves' ophthalmopathy. This chain joins TRBV2 and TRBJ1-1; 7 bases map to TRBD1. In nucleotides, the CDR3 is TGTGCCAGCAGCCCCCAGACAGGGTGGAACACTGAAGCTTTCTTT. Translated: CASSPQTGWNTEAFF.